The 13 T cell receptor beta chains in this list originate from one sample, sequenced in a study of blood T cell repertoires in COVID-19. TCRdb's copy holds only in-frame clones and misses some; the assay was immunoSEQ multiplex PCR. The sample contains about 350,000 clones, almost 90% of which appear only once. The sequenced sample consisted of PBMCs or T cells enriched from blood (not recorded which). Every receptor here comes from a woman in her twenties or thirties who had been exposed to COVID-19.

This clone was recorded only once. The genes are TRBV19 and TRBJ1-4; 9 nucleotides agree with TRBD1. V was pared by 4 bases and J by 0 bases, with 12 bases of the junction left unmatched. Germline values: CDR1 LNHDA, CDR2 SQIVND (reference sequence). The CDR3 contains 19 residues. The CDR3 protein is CASSTARGQGTTTNEKLFF. The CDR3 DNA sequence: TGTGCCAGTAGTACCGCTCGAGGACAGGGGACGACAACTAATGAAAAACTGTTTTTT.

This rearrangement joins TRBV27 to TRBJ2-7; D not certain. Looked up from germline, CDR1 is MNHEY and CDR2 is SMNVEV (reference sequence). The V end was cut by 6 bases, the J end by 1 base, with 7 bases between. This CDR3 region has 12 residues. The CDR3 loop is CASRGSSYEQYF. DNA of the CDR3: TGTGCCAGCAGGGGCAGTTCCTACGAGCAGTACTTC.

The chain uses TRBV10-2 and TRBJ2-7; a possible D gene is TRBD1 (5 bases). Trimming stripped 2 bases from V and 5 bases from J, with 16 bases between. Germline CDR1 reads WSHSY; CDR2 reads SAAADI. There are 15 residues in the CDR3. The CDR3 nucleotides read TGCGCCAGCAGTGAGGTTGGCCAGGGTAGGGACGAGCAGTACTTC. Its translation is CASSEVGQGRDEQYF.

A single count supports this clone. V and J are TRBV9 and TRBJ2-7; 10 bases line up with TRBD2. V gave up 0 bases and J gave up 6 bases; unmatched junction bases: 12. Germline assignment: CDR1 SGDLS and CDR2 YYNGEE. This CDR3 comprises 17 residues. CDR3 sequence reads: CASSVATGLAGVREQYF. The DNA for the CDR3 is TGTGCCAGCAGCGTAGCTACGGGGCTAGCGGGAGTACGCGAGCAGTACTTC.

This chain links TRBV9 with TRBJ1-3; no reliable D call. The CDR3 has 16 amino acids. CDR1 SGDLS and CDR2 YYNGEE come from the germline V gene. V lost 0 bases and J lost 0, with 10 bases in between. CDR3 coding DNA: TGTGCCAGCAGCGTAGGCCCGTTGAGCTCTGGAAACACCATATATTTT. It is translated as CASSVGPLSSGNTIYF.

This chain connects TRBV4-1 to TRBJ2-4, with 11 nucleotides matching TRBD2. In germline, CDR1 is MGHRA, CDR2 YSYEKL. V trimming: 0 bases; J trimming: 7 bases; junction bases outside the gene matches: 5. The CDR3 has 16 amino acids. The CDR3: CASSQDTSGRDNIQYF. CDR3 bases: TGCGCCAGCAGCCAAGATACTAGCGGGAGAGATAACATTCAGTACTTC.

The genes are TRBV19 and TRBJ2-5; TRBD2 matches at 8 bases. The germline CDR1 and CDR2 sequences are LNHDA and SQIVND (reference sequence). The CDR3 is made up of 15 amino acids. With 3 bases clipped from V and 1 base from J, the junction kept 4 bases outside the gene matches. CDR3 nucleotides: TGTGCCAGTAGTATTTCTAGCGGGTCCCAAGAGACCCAGTACTTC. Its translation: CASSISSGSQETQYF.

The J gene is TRBJ2-4, the V gene TRBV15, with TRBD2 matching 11 bases. The germline CDR1 and CDR2 sequences are LNHNV and YYDKDF (reference sequence). With V trimmed by 6 bases and J by 3 bases, 13 bases remained unmatched. This CDR3 comprises 18 residues. The CDR3 nucleotides are TGTGCCACCAGGATTAGCGGGAGGGCCGAAGGGGGCAAAAACATTCAGTACTTC. Amino acid sequence: CATRISGRAEGGKNIQYF.

The rearrangement links TRBV2 to TRBJ1-5; D unclear. Looked up from germline, CDR1 is SNHLY and CDR2 is FYNNEI. The CDR3 has 14 amino acids. V lost 4 bases, J lost 3 bases, and 10 bases lay in between. CDR3 amino acids: CASSALYINQPQHF. The DNA of the CDR3 is TGTGCCAGCAGTGCTTTGTATATCAATCAGCCCCAGCATTTT.

The chain is built from TRBV3-1 (or the pseudogene TRBV3-2) and TRBJ2-6; D is unresolved. Germline V lookup: CDR1 LGHDT, CDR2 YNNKEL (reference sequence). The CDR3 has 16 residues. Trimming left V 0 bases short and J 0 bases short, with 6 bases between. The chain's CDR3 is CASSQDSISGANVLTF. For the CDR3, the DNA is TGTGCCAGCAGCCAAGATAGCATCTCTGGGGCCAACGTCCTGACTTTC.

This chain joins TRBV7-3 and TRBJ2-3; 9 positions agree with TRBD1. Germline V gene lookup returns CDR1 SGHTA and CDR2 FQGTGA. After removal of 5 bases from V and 6 bases from J, the junction contained 12 bases not matched to a gene. This CDR3 is built from 16 residues. The chain's CDR3 is CASSPGLQGAGDTQYF. CDR3 DNA: TGTGCCAGCAGCCCAGGTTTACAGGGGGCAGGGGATACGCAGTATTTT.

The chain links TRBV4-2 to TRBJ1-2; maybe TRBD1 (5 bases). The CDR3 loop spans 16 amino acids. The germline V gene has CDR1 LGHNA and CDR2 YNFKEQ. V lost 2 bases and J 3 bases, leaving 16 bases between the germline ends. CDR3 in DNA: TGTGCCAGCAGCCAAAATGCCGGGGGAACCGACTATGGCTACACCTTC. It encodes CASSQNAGGTDYGYTF.

This clone was seen a handful of times. The J gene is TRBJ2-4, the V gene TRBV13, with D tentatively TRBD1 (6 bases). V lost 5 bases and J lost 6, with 17 bases in between. CDR1 is PRHDT, CDR2 FYEKMQ, per germline (reference sequence). The CDR3 has 15 residues. The CDR3: CASSLYGDTLNIQYF. Here the CDR3 DNA reads TGTGCCAGCAGCCTATATGGGGACACCTTAAACATTCAGTACTTC.